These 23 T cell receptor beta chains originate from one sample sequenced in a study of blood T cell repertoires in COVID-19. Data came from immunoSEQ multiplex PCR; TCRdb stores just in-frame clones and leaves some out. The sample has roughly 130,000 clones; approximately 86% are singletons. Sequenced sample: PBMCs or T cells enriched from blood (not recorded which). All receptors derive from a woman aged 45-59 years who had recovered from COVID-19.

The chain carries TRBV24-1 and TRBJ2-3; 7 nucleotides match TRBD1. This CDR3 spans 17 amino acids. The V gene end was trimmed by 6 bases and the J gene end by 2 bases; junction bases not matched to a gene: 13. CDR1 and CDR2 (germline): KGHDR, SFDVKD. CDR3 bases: TGTGCCACCAGTTTCCCCACTTTGGACAGGTTCACAGATACGCAGTATTTT. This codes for CATSFPTLDRFTDTQYF.

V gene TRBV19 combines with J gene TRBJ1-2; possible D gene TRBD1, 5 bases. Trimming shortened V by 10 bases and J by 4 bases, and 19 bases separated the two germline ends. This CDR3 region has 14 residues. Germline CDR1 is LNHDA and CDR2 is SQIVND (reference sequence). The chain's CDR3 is CATLPGPRSYGYTF. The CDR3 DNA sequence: TGTGCCACCCTCCCAGGGCCGCGAAGCTATGGCTACACCTTC.

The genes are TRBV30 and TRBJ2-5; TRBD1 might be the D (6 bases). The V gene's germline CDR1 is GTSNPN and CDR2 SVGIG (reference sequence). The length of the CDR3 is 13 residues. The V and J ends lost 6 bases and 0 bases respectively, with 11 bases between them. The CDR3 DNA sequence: TGTGCCTGCCTCCGACAGGACCAAGAGACCCAGTACTTC. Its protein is CACLRQDQETQYF. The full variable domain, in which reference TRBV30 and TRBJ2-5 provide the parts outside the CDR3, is SQTIHQWPATLVQPVGSPLSLECTVEGTSNPNLYWYRQAAGRGLQLLFYSVGIGQISSEVPQNLSASRPQDRQFILSSKKLLLSDSGFYLCACLRQDQETQYFGPGTRLLVL.

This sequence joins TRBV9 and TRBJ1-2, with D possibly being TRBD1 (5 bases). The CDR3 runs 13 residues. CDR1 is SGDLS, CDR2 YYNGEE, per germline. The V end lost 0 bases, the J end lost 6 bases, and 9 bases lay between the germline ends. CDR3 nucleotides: TGTGCCAGCAGCGTAGGGACAAAAGATGGCTACACCTTC. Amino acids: CASSVGTKDGYTF.

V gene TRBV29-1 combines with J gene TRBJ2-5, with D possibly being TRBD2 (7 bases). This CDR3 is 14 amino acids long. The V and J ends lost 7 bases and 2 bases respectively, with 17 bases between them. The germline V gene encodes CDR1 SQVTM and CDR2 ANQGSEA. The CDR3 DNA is TGCAGCGCCGCGGGGGCAACAGGACAAGAGACCCAGTACTTC. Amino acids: CSAAGATGQETQYF. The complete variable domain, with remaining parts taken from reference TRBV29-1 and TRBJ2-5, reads SAVISQKPSRDICQRGTSLTIQCQVDSQVTMMFWYRQQPGQSLTLIATANQGSEATYESGFVIDKFPISRPNLTFSTLTVSNMSPEDSSIYLCSAAGATGQETQYFGPGTRLLVL.

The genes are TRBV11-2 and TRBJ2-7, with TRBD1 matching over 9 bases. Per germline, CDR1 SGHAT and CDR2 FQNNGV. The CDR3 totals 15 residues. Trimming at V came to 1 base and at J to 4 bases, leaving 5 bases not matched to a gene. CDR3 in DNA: TGTGCCAGCAGCTTAGGAGACAGGGGGGGGTACGAGCAGTACTTC. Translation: CASSLGDRGGYEQYF.

The CDR3 spells CASSPGLGGTGELFF. The CDR3 DNA sequence: TGTGCCAGCAGTCCGGGACTAGGTGGCACCGGGGAGCTGTTTTTT. The gene calls are TRBV2 and TRBJ2-2; TRBD2 agrees at 8 bases. Germline-derived CDR1 and CDR2 are SNHLY and FYNNEI. CDR3 size: 15 residues. With V trimmed by 5 bases and J by 4 bases, 6 bases remained unmatched.

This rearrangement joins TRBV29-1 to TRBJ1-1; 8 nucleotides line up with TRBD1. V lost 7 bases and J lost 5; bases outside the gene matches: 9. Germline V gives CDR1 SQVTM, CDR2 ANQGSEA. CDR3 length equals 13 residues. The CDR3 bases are TGCAGCGGAACGACAGGGGTGAGGACTGAAGCTTTCTTT. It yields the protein CSGTTGVRTEAFF.

The CDR3 region has the DNA TGTGCCAGCAGTTTGTCAACTAATCAGCCCCAGCATTTT. Encoded protein: CASSLSTNQPQHF. The chain links TRBV28 to TRBJ1-5; D is uncertain. The CDR3 consists of 13 residues. The germline V gene encodes CDR1 MDHEN and CDR2 SYDVKM. Deletions cut 3 bases from V and 4 bases from J, with 7 bases between.

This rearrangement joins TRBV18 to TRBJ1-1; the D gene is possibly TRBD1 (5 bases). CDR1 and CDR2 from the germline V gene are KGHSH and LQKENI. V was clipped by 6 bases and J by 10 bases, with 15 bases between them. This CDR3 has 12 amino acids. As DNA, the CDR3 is TGTGCCAGCTCGGGTCAGGGAAGGGGAGCTTTCTTT. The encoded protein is CASSGQGRGAFF.

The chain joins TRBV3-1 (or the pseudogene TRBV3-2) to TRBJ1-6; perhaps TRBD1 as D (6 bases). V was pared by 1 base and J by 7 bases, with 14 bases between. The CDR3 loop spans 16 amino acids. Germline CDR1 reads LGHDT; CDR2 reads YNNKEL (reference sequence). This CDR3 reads CASSQVWDTRNSPLHF. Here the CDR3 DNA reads TGTGCCAGCAGCCAAGTTTGGGACACAAGAAATTCACCCCTCCACTTT.

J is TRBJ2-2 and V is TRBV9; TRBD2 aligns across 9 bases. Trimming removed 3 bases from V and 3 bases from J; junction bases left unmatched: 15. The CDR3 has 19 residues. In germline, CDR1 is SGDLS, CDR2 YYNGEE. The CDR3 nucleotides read TGTGCCAGCAGCGCCCTTGGGAGTAGCGGGGGCCTATACACCGGGGAGCTGTTTTTT. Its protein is CASSALGSSGGLYTGELFF.

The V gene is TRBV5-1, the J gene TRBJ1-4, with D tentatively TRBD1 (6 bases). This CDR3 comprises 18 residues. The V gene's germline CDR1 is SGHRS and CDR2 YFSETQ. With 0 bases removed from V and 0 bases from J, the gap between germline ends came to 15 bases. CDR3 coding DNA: TGCGCCAGCAGCTTGGAAGGGGACATGGCTGCAACTAATGAAAAACTGTTTTTT. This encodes CASSLEGDMAATNEKLFF.

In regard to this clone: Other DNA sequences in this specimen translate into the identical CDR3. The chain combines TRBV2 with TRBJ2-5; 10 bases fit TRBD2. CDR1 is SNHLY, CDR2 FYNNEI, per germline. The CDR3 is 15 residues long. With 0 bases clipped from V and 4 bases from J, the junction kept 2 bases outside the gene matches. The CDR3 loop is CASSEAAGGRETQYF. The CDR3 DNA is TGTGCCAGCAGTGAAGCAGCGGGGGGGCGAGAGACCCAGTACTTC.

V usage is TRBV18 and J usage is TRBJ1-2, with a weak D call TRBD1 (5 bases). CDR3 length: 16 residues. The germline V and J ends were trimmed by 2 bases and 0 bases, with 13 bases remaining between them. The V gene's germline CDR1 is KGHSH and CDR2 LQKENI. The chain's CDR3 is CASSPWRGMSNYGYTF. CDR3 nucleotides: TGTGCCAGCTCACCATGGAGGGGCATGTCTAACTATGGCTACACCTTC. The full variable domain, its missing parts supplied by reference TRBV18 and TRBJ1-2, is NAGVMQNPRHLVRRRGQEARLRCSPMKGHSHVYWYRQLPEEGLKFMVYLQKENIIDESGMPKERFSAEFPKEGPSILRIQQVVRGDSAAYFCASSPWRGMSNYGYTFGSGTRLTVV.

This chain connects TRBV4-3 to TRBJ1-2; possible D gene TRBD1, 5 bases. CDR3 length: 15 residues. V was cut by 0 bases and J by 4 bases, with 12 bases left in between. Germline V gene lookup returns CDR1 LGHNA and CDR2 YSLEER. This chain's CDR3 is CASSQDPVRVYGYTF. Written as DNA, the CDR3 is TGCGCCAGCAGCCAAGATCCAGTCAGGGTCTATGGCTACACCTTC.

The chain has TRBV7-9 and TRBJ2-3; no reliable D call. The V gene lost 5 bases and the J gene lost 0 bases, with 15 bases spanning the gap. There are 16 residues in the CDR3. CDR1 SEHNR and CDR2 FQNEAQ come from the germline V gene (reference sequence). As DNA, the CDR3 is TGTGCCAGCAGCACCCCCGGCAGGTTAAGCACAGATACGCAGTATTTT. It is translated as CASSTPGRLSTDTQYF.

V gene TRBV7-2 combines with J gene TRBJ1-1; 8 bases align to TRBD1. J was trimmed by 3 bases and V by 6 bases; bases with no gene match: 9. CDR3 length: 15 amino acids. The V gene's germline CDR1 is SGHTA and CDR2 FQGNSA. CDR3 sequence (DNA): TGTGCCAGCAGACGCATCCAGGGGGCACACACTGAAGCTTTCTTT. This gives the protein CASRRIQGAHTEAFF.

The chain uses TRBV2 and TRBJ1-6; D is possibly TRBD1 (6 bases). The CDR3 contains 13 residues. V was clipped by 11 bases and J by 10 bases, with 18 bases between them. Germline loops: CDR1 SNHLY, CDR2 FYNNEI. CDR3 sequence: CASQGFVRSPLHF. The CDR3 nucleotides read TGTGCCTCCCAGGGGTTTGTCAGATCACCCCTCCACTTT.

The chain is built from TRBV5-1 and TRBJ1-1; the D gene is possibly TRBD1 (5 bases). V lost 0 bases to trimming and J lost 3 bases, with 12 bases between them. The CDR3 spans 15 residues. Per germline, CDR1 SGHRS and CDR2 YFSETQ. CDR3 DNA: TGCGCCAGCAGCTTGGAGGAGAAGGGGCACACTGAAGCTTTCTTT. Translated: CASSLEEKGHTEAFF.

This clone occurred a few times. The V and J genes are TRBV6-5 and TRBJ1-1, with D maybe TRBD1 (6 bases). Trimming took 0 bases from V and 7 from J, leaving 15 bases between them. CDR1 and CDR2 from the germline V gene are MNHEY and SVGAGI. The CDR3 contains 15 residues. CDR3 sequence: CASSYSIRGQDEAFF. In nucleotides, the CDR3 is TGTGCCAGCAGTTACTCTATCCGGGGACAAGATGAAGCTTTCTTT.

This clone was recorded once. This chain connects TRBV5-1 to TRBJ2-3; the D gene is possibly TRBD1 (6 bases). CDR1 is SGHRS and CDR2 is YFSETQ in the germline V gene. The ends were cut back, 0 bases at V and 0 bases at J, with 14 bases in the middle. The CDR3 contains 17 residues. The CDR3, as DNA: TGCGCCAGCAGCTTGGCCACGGACAGCCCTAGCACAGATACGCAGTATTTT. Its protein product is CASSLATDSPSTDTQYF.

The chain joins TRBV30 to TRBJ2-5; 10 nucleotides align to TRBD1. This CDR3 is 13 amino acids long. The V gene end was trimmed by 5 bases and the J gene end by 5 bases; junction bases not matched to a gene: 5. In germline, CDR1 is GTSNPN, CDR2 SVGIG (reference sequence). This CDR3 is CAWATGGGETQYF. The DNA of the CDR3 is TGTGCCTGGGCGACAGGGGGCGGTGAGACCCAGTACTTC.